The clone carrying this T cell receptor (beta chain) occurred many times. As handled by the study authors: Reference gene primers were amplified, and this amplification served to estimate nucleated cell counts. Repertoires were generated with immunoSEQ multiplex PCR, while TCRdb's copy carries only in-frame clones and drops some. That table gives V, J and clone size, and the DNA gave D and trimming. This repertoire shows 250,000 to 400,000 clones, more than 90% found once; its top ten account for 2% to 3%. Per germline, CDR1 KGHSH and CDR2 LQKENI. The CDR3 spans 13 residues. Trimming left V 6 bases short and J 4 bases short, with 13 bases between. This entry belongs to a study of blood T cell repertoires in COVID-19. Study-level background: The United States, Italy and Spain supplied acute and convalescent COVID-19 samples.

Donors in Cohort 3 counted as recovered after two negative PCRs, clearance, or symptom resolution. Sequenced: PBMCs or T cells enriched from blood (not recorded which). The rearrangement links TRBV18 to TRBJ2-7; D might be TRBD2 (5 bases). The origin of this receptor is a man in his sixties who had recovered from COVID-19. CDR3 DNA: TGTGCCAGCTCCCGCAACACGGGGTACGAGCAGTACTTC. Protein sequence: CASSRNTGYEQYF.